This is a list of T cell receptor beta chains from one sample in a study of blood T cell repertoires in COVID-19. TCRdb's copy holds only in-frame clones and misses some; the assay was immunoSEQ multiplex PCR. The table shows 250,000 to 350,000 clones, with roughly 90% occurring only once. The specimen sequenced was PBMCs or T cells enriched from blood (not recorded which). The receptor source for this set is a woman aged 18-29 years with acute COVID-19. Each CDR3 is given with its conserved first and last residue. Fields, in order: CDR3 protein, CDR3 DNA, V gene, clone size, D gene, J gene. A D gene is named only where the DNA matches it firmly. The size entry is marked missing in some rows and otherwise reads once, few, many or a size class.

CDR3aa: CASSYSQGIPDTQYF
CDR3nt: TGTGCCAGCAGTTACTCCCAGGGAATCCCAGATACGCAGTATTTT
v_gene: TRBV6-5
abundance: NA
d_gene: NA
j_gene: TRBJ2-3

CDR3aa: CASSVAGNTEAFF
CDR3nt: TGTGCCAGCAGCGTAGCGGGGAACACTGAAGCTTTCTTT
v_gene: TRBV9
abundance: NA
d_gene: NA
j_gene: TRBJ1-1

CDR3aa: CASSSRTYSSYNEQFF
CDR3nt: TGTGCCAGCAGTTCGAGGACATATAGCTCCTACAATGAGCAGTTCTTC
v_gene: TRBV6-2/TRBV6-3
abundance: NA
d_gene: NA
j_gene: TRBJ2-1

CDR3aa: CASSPPYGETTEAFF
CDR3nt: TGTGCCAGCTCACCACCCTACGGAGAAACGACTGAAGCTTTCTTT
v_gene: TRBV18
abundance: NA
d_gene: NA
j_gene: TRBJ1-1

CDR3aa: CASSLSQGAYANTGELFF
CDR3nt: TGTGCCAGCAGTTTATCACAGGGGGCCTACGCGAACACCGGGGAGCTGTTTTTT
v_gene: TRBV27
abundance: NA
d_gene: TRBD1
j_gene: TRBJ2-2

CDR3aa: CASSLQGSPLHF
CDR3nt: TGTGCCAGCAGTTTACAGGGTTCACCCCTCCACTTT
v_gene: TRBV27
abundance: NA
d_gene: NA
j_gene: TRBJ1-6

CDR3aa: CASSREEIGNQPQHF
CDR3nt: TGTGCCAGCAGTCGGGAGGAAATCGGGAATCAGCCCCAGCATTTT
v_gene: TRBV2
abundance: NA
d_gene: NA
j_gene: TRBJ1-5

CDR3aa: CASSPQTSGTDWETQYF
CDR3nt: TGTGCCAGCAGCCCCCAGACTAGCGGGACCGACTGGGAGACCCAGTACTTC
v_gene: TRBV11-2
abundance: NA
d_gene: TRBD2
j_gene: TRBJ2-5

CDR3aa: CASSVELAGVGTQYF
CDR3nt: TGTGCCAGCAGCGTAGAGCTAGCGGGCGTGGGGACGCAGTATTTT
v_gene: TRBV9
abundance: NA
d_gene: TRBD2
j_gene: TRBJ2-3

CDR3aa: CASSGGTLNSYEQYF
CDR3nt: TGTGCCAGCAGCGGCGGGACGTTAAACTCCTACGAGCAGTACTTC
v_gene: TRBV5-5
abundance: NA
d_gene: NA
j_gene: TRBJ2-7

CDR3aa: CASSYSRETDTQYF
CDR3nt: TGTGCCAGCAGTTACTCGAGGGAGACAGATACGCAGTATTTT
v_gene: TRBV6-2/TRBV6-3
abundance: NA
d_gene: NA
j_gene: TRBJ2-3

CDR3aa: CASSSRTRGNTEAFF
CDR3nt: TGTGCCAGCAGCTCTCGGACAAGGGGGAACACTGAAGCTTTCTTT
v_gene: TRBV7-9
abundance: NA
d_gene: NA
j_gene: TRBJ1-1

CDR3aa: CASSLRTSGDTQYF
CDR3nt: TGCGCCAGCAGCCTTCGGACTAGTGGGGATACGCAGTATTTT
v_gene: TRBV5-1
abundance: once
d_gene: TRBD2
j_gene: TRBJ2-3

CDR3aa: CASSLGGVNEQFF
CDR3nt: TGTGCCAGCAGTTTGGGGGGGGTCAATGAGCAGTTCTTC
v_gene: TRBV12-3/TRBV12-4
abundance: NA
d_gene: TRBD2
j_gene: TRBJ2-1

CDR3aa: CASSRTSGSFSEQYF
CDR3nt: TGTGCCAGCAGTCGGACTAGCGGGAGTTTCTCCGAGCAGTACTTC
v_gene: TRBV6-5
abundance: once
d_gene: TRBD2
j_gene: TRBJ2-7

CDR3aa: CAISESGTGYEQYF
CDR3nt: TGTGCCATCAGTGAGTCAGGCACAGGGTACGAGCAGTACTTC
v_gene: TRBV10-3
abundance: NA
d_gene: NA
j_gene: TRBJ2-7

CDR3aa: CASSHSQGSQETQYF
CDR3nt: TGCGCCAGCAGCCATTCTCAGGGCAGTCAAGAGACCCAGTACTTC
v_gene: TRBV4-1
abundance: NA
d_gene: NA
j_gene: TRBJ2-5

CDR3aa: CASSTGTVYNSPLHF
CDR3nt: TGTGCCAGTAGTACCGGGACAGTCTATAATTCACCCCTCCACTTT
v_gene: TRBV19
abundance: NA
d_gene: TRBD1
j_gene: TRBJ1-6

CDR3aa: CATSRGSNQGYNEQFF
CDR3nt: TGTGCCACCAGCAGAGGCTCCAATCAGGGGTACAATGAGCAGTTCTTC
v_gene: TRBV15
abundance: NA
d_gene: NA
j_gene: TRBJ2-1

CDR3aa: CASSIDFPRGLMNEQFF
CDR3nt: TGTGCCAGTAGTATAGATTTCCCCAGGGGGCTGATGAATGAGCAGTTCTTC
v_gene: TRBV19
abundance: once
d_gene: TRBD1
j_gene: TRBJ2-1

CDR3aa: CATSTTTGGGETQYF
CDR3nt: TGTGCCACCAGCACGACGACAGGCGGCGGGGAGACCCAGTACTTC
v_gene: TRBV15
abundance: once
d_gene: NA
j_gene: TRBJ2-5

CDR3aa: CASSRFRLAGGHQQYF
CDR3nt: TGTGCCAGCAGCCGATTCAGACTAGCGGGAGGGCATCAGCAGTACTTC
v_gene: TRBV5-6
abundance: NA
d_gene: TRBD2
j_gene: TRBJ2-7

CDR3aa: CAISEGDGFSYEQYF
CDR3nt: TGTGCCATCAGTGAAGGAGACGGCTTCTCCTACGAGCAGTACTTC
v_gene: TRBV10-3
abundance: few
d_gene: NA
j_gene: TRBJ2-7

CDR3aa: CASSLNTGSTDTQYF
CDR3nt: TGTGCTAGCAGCTTAAATACAGGTAGCACAGATACGCAGTATTTT
v_gene: TRBV7-7
abundance: NA
d_gene: NA
j_gene: TRBJ2-3